This TCR beta chain was sequenced for a study of OX40 agonist ivuxolimab in advanced cancers. Describing the broader study: Ivuxolimab, which targeted the costimulatory receptor OX40 (CD134), was an agonistic, fully human IgG2 monoclonal antibody. Intravenous ivuxolimab was administered to patients every 2 weeks at six dose levels: 0.01, 0.1, 0.3, 1.5, 3 and 10 mg/kg. Of the approximately 50 dose-escalation patients, hepatocellular carcinoma was present in about 20, melanoma in roughly 15, renal cell carcinoma in 9 and head and neck cancer in 9. The dose-escalation cohort was approximately 83% male with a mean age of about 60 years, ranging from roughly 23 to 90. Prior anti-PD-1, anti-PD-L1 or anti-CTLA-4 therapy was permitted, and checkpoint inhibitors had been received by about 37% of dose-escalation patients. Partial responses were achieved by three dose-escalation patients, of whom one had hepatocellular carcinoma and two had cutaneous melanoma. Peripheral TCRbeta sequencing was intended to test whether TCR sequence diversity was altered and clonal T-cell expansion was caused by ivuxolimab. The paper describes the monotherapy dose-escalation part (N of about 47 patients) of the phase I trial of ivuxolimab. Beyond this particular receptor, the publication reports: Low levels of normalized T-cell clonal expansion were also shown by some nonresponding patients. After ivuxolimab, CD8+ T cells had more expanded clones than CD4+ T cells on average. At doses of 0.1 to 3.0 mg/kg, clonal expansion of both CD4+ and CD8+ blood T cells was observed from baseline to week 6. In partial responders in the 0.1-3.0 mg/kg groups, normalized peripheral clonal expansion was found to be among the lowest, especially among CD8+ T cells. The antigen specificity of the clonally expanded peripheral T cells was not determined.

In regard to this clone: Its antigen remains undetermined. Within one base of it there is no much larger clone, and no base qualities were kept.

For sequencing of the TCRbeta CDR3 region, genomic DNA was extracted from the sorted cells. The immunoSEQ Assay was used to sequence the TCRbeta CDR3 regions. Held by TCRdb, this immuneACCESS table contains in-frame sequences only and omits some clones. Under half of the omission traces to an unresolved V gene where checked; the cause of the rest is unknown. Recorded for this sample are tens of thousands of clones; around 93% of them occurred a single time. Roughly an eighth of the sample lies in the top ten. Patients with a history of autoimmune disease or receiving systemic immunosuppression were excluded from the trial. In every dose cohort, peripheral blood was drawn for TCR sequencing at baseline, cycle 4 day 1, and cycle 7 day 1. The samples were drawn from a first-in-human, open-label, multicenter phase I dose-escalation trial of ivuxolimab. Adults with locally advanced or metastatic head and neck squamous cell, hepatocellular, melanoma or renal cell carcinoma were enrolled in the trial. Before TCR sequencing, CD4+ and CD8+ T cells were separately sorted from peripheral blood.

In the germline V gene, CDR1 corresponds to ENHRY and CDR2 to SYGVKD. Its CDR3 holds 16 amino acids, cysteine through phenylalanine. CDR3 DNA only is kept here, 48 bases in frame from base 1. Trimming takes 4 bases off V and 0 bases off J; junction bases not matched to a gene: 4. Recombination joined TRBV10-3 with TRBJ1-1; TRBD1 fits 11 bases in the junction. The sequenced sample was CD4+ or CD8+ T cells sorted from blood, obtained in a trial of the OX40 agonist ivuxolimab. This receptor was taken from an adult with an advanced solid tumor such as melanoma, head and neck, liver or kidney cancer. At the DNA level, the sequence is TGTGCCATCAGTGGGGACAGGGGGTATGTGAACACTGAAGCTTTCTTT. Its translation reads: CAISGDRGYVNTEAFF.